This TCR beta chain came from a study of OX40 agonist ivuxolimab in advanced cancers. Looking at the study overall: An agonistic anti-OX40 (CD134) antibody, ivuxolimab, was used to treat the patients. One patient with hepatocellular carcinoma and two with cutaneous melanoma, three in all, had partial responses.

The CDR3 has 14 residues. In germline, CDR1 is SGHTA, CDR2 FQGNSA. V was pared by 4 bases and J by 9 bases, with 3 bases of the junction left unmatched. As for this clone: Its antigen is currently unknown.

The study's findings and limits: At 0.1 to 3.0 mg/kg, CD4+ and CD8+ blood T cells expanded clonally by week 6.

Method: immunoSEQ multiplex PCR; TCRdb's copy keeps in-frame clones and lacks some. The data show tens of thousands of clones, 80% to 85% seen once. The chain recombines TRBV7-2 with TRBJ2-1; 13 positions match TRBD2. The clonotype was recovered from an adult with an advanced solid tumor such as melanoma, head and neck, liver or kidney cancer. The material was CD4+ or CD8+ T cells sorted from blood, obtained in a trial of the OX40 agonist ivuxolimab. The CDR3 reads CASSSGLAGAEQFF. DNA of the CDR3: TGTGCCAGCAGCTCAGGACTAGCGGGAGCTGAGCAGTTCTTC.